The rows below give T cell receptor beta chains drawn from one sample of a study of T cell repertoires in cytomegalovirus infection. TCRdb ran MiXCR on the reads and lists one entry per CDR3 protein. The table lists some 700,000 distinct CDR3 sequences, around 32% of them singletons. No antigens are known for them. The input for sequencing was cultured PBMCs, taken from culture after CMV antigen stimulation. These receptors originate from a human donor in good health (CMV status not recorded). Some clones in this sample may be carry-over from other donors' samples. CDR3s leave out the opening cysteine and the closing phenylalanine or tryptophan. The order of the fields is CDR3 protein, clone size, V gene, J gene. Expanded clones get a size class; other rows say once, few or many, or leave the size out.

ASSAHLYGYT	NA	TRBV6-6	TRBJ1-2
ASSVARAYNEQF	NA	TRBV9	TRBJ2-1
ASSLAVLGGSTGELF	many	TRBV7-2	TRBJ2-2
ASSQEGLANTGELF	NA	TRBV4-1	TRBJ2-2
ALAGVTDTQY	NA	TRBV7-6	TRBJ2-3
ASSLAPTEETQY	few	TRBV7-2	TRBJ2-5
ASSFKANEKLF	many	TRBV7-2	TRBJ1-4
ASSLFAGSYGYT	NA	TRBV5-4	TRBJ1-2
ASSQFGQAGEQY	few	TRBV4-1	TRBJ2-7
ASSLQGLTEAF	NA	TRBV12-3/TRBV12-4	TRBJ1-1